This TCR beta chain was documented in a study of blood T cell repertoires in COVID-19. The overall study: Both acute and convalescent COVID-19 samples were obtained from the United States, Italy and Spain. Sources were T cells, B-cell-depleted T cells, or PBMCs; the material itself was cDNA or gDNA.

Only in-frame clones appear in the TCRdb table, and some are missing; sequencing was by immunoSEQ multiplex PCR. The sample shows around 250,000 clones, around 80% of them seen only once. CDR3 length: 17 residues. V was clipped by 0 bases and J by 1 base, with 15 bases between them. In germline, CDR1 is LNHNV, CDR2 YYDKDF (reference sequence). Sequencing input: peripheral blood. The chain carries TRBV15 and TRBJ1-1, with a possible D match to TRBD1 (5 bases). This sequence originates from a woman aged 18-30 years with acute or convalescent COVID-19. CDR3 sequence (DNA): TGTGCCACCAGCAGAGATCTCTGGGGGGTAGAGAACACTGAAGCTTTCTTT. This codes for CATSRDLWGVENTEAFF.